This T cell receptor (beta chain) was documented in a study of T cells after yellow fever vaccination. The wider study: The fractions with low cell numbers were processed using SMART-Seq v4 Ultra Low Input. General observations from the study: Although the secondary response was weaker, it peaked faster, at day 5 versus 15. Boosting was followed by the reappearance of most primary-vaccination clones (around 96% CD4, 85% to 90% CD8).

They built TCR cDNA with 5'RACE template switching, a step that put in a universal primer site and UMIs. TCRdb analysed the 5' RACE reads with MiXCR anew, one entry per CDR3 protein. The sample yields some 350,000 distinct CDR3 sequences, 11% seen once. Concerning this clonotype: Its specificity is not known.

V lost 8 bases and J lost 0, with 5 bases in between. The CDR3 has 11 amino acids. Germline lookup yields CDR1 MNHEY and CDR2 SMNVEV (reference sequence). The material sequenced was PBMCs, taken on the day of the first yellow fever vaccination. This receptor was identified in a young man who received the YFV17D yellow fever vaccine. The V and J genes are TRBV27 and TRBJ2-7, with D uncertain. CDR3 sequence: CASGSSYEQYV. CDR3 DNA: TGTGCCAGCGGGTCCTCCTACGAGCAGTACGTC.